This T cell receptor beta chain was identified in a study of early T cells in non-severe SARS-CoV-2 infection. About the research overall: The input, bulk RNA from unsorted whole blood, was sequenced, and chains were unpaired.

This clonotype was detected many times. Its cognate antigen is unknown. Study-wide points: Private and CD4 specificities were missed by VDJdb matching, which favored anti-spike CD8 responses.

The CDR3 is 14 amino acids. Germline lookup yields CDR1 MNHEY and CDR2 SVGAGI. The V segment lost 4 bases and the J segment 0 bases; nucleotides outside the gene matches: 2. cDNA molecules, individually, were tagged with unique molecular identifiers. Using its own MiXCR run on the 5' RACE reads, TCRdb lists one record per CDR3 protein. The sample has 38,000 or so distinct CDR3 sequences, around 4.6% seen once. This clonotype originated in an adult who was a healthcare worker with PCR-confirmed SARS-CoV-2 infection or an uninfected control (not recorded which). The sequenced material came from whole blood. The V call is TRBV6-5, the J call TRBJ2-7; 8 positions match TRBD2. CDR3 region: CASSSGGDSYEQYF. Written as DNA, the CDR3 is TGTGCCAGCAGTTCCGGGGGGGACTCCTACGAGCAGTACTTC.